Reported below is one T cell receptor (beta chain). Its antigen remains unknown. This CDR3 has 16 amino acids. CDR1 and CDR2 from the germline V gene are SGHVS and FNYEAQ. V lost 1 base to trimming and J lost 6 bases; unmatched junction nucleotides: 7. The T cells that were sequenced for TCR beta were CD8+ and CD4+ cells from blood. TEMRA cells were enriched by FACS, while CD8+ and CD4+ T cells were obtained through a negative isolation that was performed magnetically. This sample is drawn from a study of CD8 T cells in Susac syndrome. Study-wide points: A relatively small number of individuals underwent TCR sequencing and HLA analysis.

It was with random hexamers that about 0.45 to 1 ug RNA was reverse transcribed. Amplification of TCR beta CDR3 spanned 54 Vbeta and 13 Jbeta via immunoSEQ multiplex PCR. Via MiXCR, TCRdb re-called the immunoSEQ multiplex PCR reads, giving one row per CDR3 protein. The table records about 180,000 distinct CDR3 sequences, nearly 97% of them present only once. Sequenced input: CD4+ T cells from PBMCs. The rearrangement joins TRBV7-6 to TRBJ2-2; 8 nucleotides align to TRBD2. The TCR originated in a human donor with multiple sclerosis. This CDR3 reads CASSLDPAGGPGELFF. The CDR3 DNA reads TGTGCCAGCAGCTTAGATCCCGCGGGGGGTCCCGGGGAGCTGTTTTTT. Using reference TRBV7-6 and TRBJ2-2 for the parts outside the CDR3, the full variable domain is GAGVSQSPRYKVTKRGQDVALRCDPISGHVSLYWYRQALGQGPEFLTYFNYEAQQDKSGLPNDRFSAERPEGSISTLTIQRTEQRDSAMYRCASSLDPAGGPGELFFGEGSRLTVL.